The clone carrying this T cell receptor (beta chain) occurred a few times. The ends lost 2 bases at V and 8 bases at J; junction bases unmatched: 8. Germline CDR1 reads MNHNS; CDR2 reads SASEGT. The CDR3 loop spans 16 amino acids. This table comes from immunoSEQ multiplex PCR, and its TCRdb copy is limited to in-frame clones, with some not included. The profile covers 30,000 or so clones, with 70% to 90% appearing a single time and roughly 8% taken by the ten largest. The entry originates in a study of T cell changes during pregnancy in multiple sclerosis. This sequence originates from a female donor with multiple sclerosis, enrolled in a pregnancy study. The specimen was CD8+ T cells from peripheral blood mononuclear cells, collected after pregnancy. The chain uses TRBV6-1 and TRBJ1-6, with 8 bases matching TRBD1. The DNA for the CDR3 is TGTGCCAGCAGTGAACCTCCCGGACAGGGACATTCACCCCTCCACTTT. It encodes CASSEPPGQGHSPLHF.